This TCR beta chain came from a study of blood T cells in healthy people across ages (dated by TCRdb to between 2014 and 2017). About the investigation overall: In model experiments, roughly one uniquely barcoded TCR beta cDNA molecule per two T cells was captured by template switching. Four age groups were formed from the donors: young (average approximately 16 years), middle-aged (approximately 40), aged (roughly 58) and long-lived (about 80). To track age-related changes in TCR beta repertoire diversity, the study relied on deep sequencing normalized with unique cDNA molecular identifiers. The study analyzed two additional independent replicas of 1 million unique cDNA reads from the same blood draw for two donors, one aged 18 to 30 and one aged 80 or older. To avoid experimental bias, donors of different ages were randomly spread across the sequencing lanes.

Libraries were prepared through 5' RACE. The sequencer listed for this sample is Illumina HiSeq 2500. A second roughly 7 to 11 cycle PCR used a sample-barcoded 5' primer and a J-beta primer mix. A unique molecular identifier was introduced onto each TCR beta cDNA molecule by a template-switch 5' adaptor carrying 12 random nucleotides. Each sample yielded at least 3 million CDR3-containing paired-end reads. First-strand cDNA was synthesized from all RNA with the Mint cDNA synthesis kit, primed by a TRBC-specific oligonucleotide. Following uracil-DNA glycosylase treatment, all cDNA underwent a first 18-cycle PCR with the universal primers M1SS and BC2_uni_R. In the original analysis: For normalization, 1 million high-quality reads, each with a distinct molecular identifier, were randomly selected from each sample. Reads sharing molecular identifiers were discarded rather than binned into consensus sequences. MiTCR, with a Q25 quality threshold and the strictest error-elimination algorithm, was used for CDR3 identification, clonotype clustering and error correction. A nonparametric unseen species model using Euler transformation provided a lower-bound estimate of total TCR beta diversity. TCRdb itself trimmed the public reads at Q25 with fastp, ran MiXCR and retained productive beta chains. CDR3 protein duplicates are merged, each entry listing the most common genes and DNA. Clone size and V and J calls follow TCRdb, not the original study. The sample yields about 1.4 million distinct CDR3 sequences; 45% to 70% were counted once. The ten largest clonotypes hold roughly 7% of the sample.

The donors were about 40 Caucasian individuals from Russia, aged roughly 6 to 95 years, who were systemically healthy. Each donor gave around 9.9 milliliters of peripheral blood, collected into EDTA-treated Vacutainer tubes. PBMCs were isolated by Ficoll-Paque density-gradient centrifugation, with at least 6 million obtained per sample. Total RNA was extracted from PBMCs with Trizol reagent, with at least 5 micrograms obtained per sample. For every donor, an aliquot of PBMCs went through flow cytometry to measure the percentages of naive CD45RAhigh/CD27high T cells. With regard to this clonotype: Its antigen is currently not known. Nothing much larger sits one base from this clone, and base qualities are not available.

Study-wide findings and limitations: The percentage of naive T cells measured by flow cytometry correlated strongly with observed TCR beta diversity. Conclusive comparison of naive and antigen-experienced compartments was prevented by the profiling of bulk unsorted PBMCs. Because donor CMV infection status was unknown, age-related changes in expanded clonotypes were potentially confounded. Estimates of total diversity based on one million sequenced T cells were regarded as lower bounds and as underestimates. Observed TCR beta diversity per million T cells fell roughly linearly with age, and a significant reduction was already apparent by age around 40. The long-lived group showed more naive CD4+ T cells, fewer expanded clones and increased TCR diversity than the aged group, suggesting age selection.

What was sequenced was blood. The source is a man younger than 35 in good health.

The nucleotide sequence reads TGTGCCAGCAGCGTAGGTAGGGCGGCGGGGGGGCGCCACGATACGCAGTATTTT. The encoded protein is CASSVGRAAGGRHDTQYF. The receptor chain draws on TRBV9 and TRBJ2-3; 9 bases in the junction line up with TRBD2. CDR1 and CDR2, per the germline V gene, are SGDLS and YYNGEE. There are 18 amino acids in the CDR3, from cysteine to phenylalanine inclusive. The CDR3 DNA has 54 bases and is translated from base 1. Ends trimmed: V by 0 bases, J by 6 bases; bases unmatched to a gene: 14.